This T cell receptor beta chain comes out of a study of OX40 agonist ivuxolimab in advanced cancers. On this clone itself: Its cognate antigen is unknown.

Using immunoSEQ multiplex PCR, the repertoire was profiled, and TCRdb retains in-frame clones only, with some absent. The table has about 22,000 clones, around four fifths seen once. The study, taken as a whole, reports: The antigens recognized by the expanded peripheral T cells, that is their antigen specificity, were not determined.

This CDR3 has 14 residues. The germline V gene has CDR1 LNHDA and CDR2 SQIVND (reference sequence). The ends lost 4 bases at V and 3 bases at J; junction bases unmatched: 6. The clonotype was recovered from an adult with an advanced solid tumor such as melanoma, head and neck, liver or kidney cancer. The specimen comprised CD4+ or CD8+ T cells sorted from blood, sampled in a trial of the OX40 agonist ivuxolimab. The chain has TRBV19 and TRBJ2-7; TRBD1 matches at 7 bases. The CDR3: CASSTRQGFYEQYF. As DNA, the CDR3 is TGTGCCAGTAGTACCAGACAGGGTTTCTACGAGCAGTACTTC.